This is a list of T cell receptor beta chains from one sample in a study of cytomegalovirus exposure and HLA in healthy donors. The repertoire was sequenced with immunoSEQ multiplex PCR; TCRdb's copy has only in-frame clones and lacks some. Listed are fewer than 250,000 clones; approximately 0.98% falls within the top ten. The sequenced sample was PBMCs. Source of these receptors: a woman in her 30s in good health and CMV-seropositive. Both conserved end residues are part of each CDR3. A D gene is named only where the DNA matches it firmly.

V	J	D	DNA	CDR3
TRBV7-2	TRBJ2-3	NA	TGTGCCAGCAGCTTACAGACAGATACGCAGTATTTT	CASSLQTDTQYF
TRBV14	TRBJ2-3	TRBD2	TGTGCCAGCAGCTTCACGGGACTAGTTATCGGCACAGATACGCAGTATTTT	CASSFTGLVIGTDTQYF
TRBV10-2	TRBJ2-3	TRBD2	TGCGCCAGCAAACTGACTAGCGGGTTTGATACGCAGTATTTT	CASKLTSGFDTQYF
TRBV6-5	TRBJ1-1	NA	TGTGCCAGCAGTTACGGGGAGGGGAGCACTGAAGCTTTCTTT	CASSYGEGSTEAFF
TRBV5-1	TRBJ2-2	NA	TGCGCCAGCAGCTGGGACACGAACACCGGGGAGCTGTTTTTT	CASSWDTNTGELFF
TRBV7-8	TRBJ2-1	TRBD2	TGTGCCAGCAGCTTCAGGCTAGCGGTCGTCAATGAGCAGTTCTTC	CASSFRLAVVNEQFF
TRBV4-2	TRBJ2-1	TRBD2	TGTGCCAGCAGCCAAGAGAGGCGGGTAGCGGGGGCATACAATGAGCAGTTCTTC	CASSQERRVAGAYNEQFF
TRBV6-5	TRBJ1-1	TRBD1	TGTGCCAGCAGTTTGGACAGGGAGGACACTGAAGCTTTCTTT	CASSLDREDTEAFF
TRBV10-3	TRBJ2-3	NA	TGTGCCATCAGTGAGTCTACGGGGTCCAGCACAGATACGCAGTATTTT	CAISESTGSSTDTQYF
TRBV7-2	TRBJ2-7	TRBD2	TGTGCCAGCAGCTTTTGGACCCCTTCTAGCGGGAGTAAGTACGAGCAGTACTTC	CASSFWTPSSGSKYEQYF
TRBV19	TRBJ1-5	NA	TGTGCCAGTAGTATAGATCTATTACAGCAGGATAGCAATCAGCCCCAGCATTTT	CASSIDLLQQDSNQPQHF
TRBV7-2	TRBJ2-2	TRBD2	TGTGCCAACCATACCCTAGCGGGGGCTAGCACCGGGGAGCTGTTTTTT	CANHTLAGASTGELFF
TRBV18	TRBJ2-7	TRBD1	TGTGCCAGCTCATCCGGGACAGGGGGCTCCTACGAGCAGTACTTC	CASSSGTGGSYEQYF
TRBV7-2	TRBJ2-5	NA	TGTGCCAGCAGCTTAGTGGGAGGGACCCAGTACTTC	CASSLVGGTQYF
TRBV19	TRBJ2-4	TRBD1	TGTGCCAGTAGTACCTCGCGGACAGGGGATACGAACATTCAGTACTTC	CASSTSRTGDTNIQYF
TRBV6-5	TRBJ2-5	TRBD1	TGTGCCAGCAGTTACGATTACAGGGGACAAGAGACCCAGTACTTC	CASSYDYRGQETQYF
TRBV27	TRBJ2-3	TRBD2	TGTGCCAGCAGTATGCGACTAGCGGGGACTAGCACAGATACGCAGTATTTT	CASSMRLAGTSTDTQYF